This TCR beta chain comes out of a study of spatial heterogeneity in lung cancer. General observations from the study: Ubiquitous expanded tumor TCRs were observed in blood more at resection than follow-up.

Carried by each TCR cDNA molecule was a unique molecular identifier. TCRdb re-analysed the 5' RACE reads in MiXCR, keeping a single row per CDR3 protein. The sample contains 20,000 to 25,000 distinct CDR3 sequences, 4.6% of which appear only once. Described time point: sample taken at primary tumor resection. Samples came from 70 to 80 TRACERx patients with untreated early-stage lung cancer. The CDR3 length is 15 residues. Deletions cut 0 bases from V and 5 bases from J, with 13 bases between. Germline CDR1 is DFQATT and CDR2 is SNEGSKA (reference sequence). This clonotype was seen repeatedly, ten times or more. No antigen is known for it.

The source of this sequence is a male donor with early-stage non-small cell lung cancer. The material sequenced was PBMCs, taken at surgery. The rearrangement links TRBV20-1 to TRBJ1-4; D not resolved. The chain's CDR3 is CSARDPRVENEKLFF. In DNA form, the CDR3 reads TGCAGTGCTAGAGACCCGAGGGTTGAAAATGAAAAACTGTTTTTT.